The T cell receptor beta chain under discussion was sequenced for a study of shared clonotypes between healthy human individuals. Turning to the study itself: CD4 naive and CD4 memory each took three plates per donor, while CD8 naive took two and CD8 memory one. General observations from the study: When naive CD4 clonotypes were compared across several donors, 5% to 5.5% were shared.

Turning to this clone: What it binds is not known.

V was clipped by 1 base and J by 2 bases, with 14 bases between them. Looked up from germline, CDR1 is MGHRA and CDR2 is YSYEKL. There are 16 residues in the CDR3. Study processing details: There were no quality scores in the junction-only immunoSEQ sequences, so filtering differed. Assay: immunoSEQ multiplex PCR; the TCRdb copy retains only in-frame clones and omits some. V, J and clone size were drawn from that table, and D and trimming were deduced from the DNA. Of about 1 million clones listed, 75% are singletons. This TCR came from a man younger than 35 in good health. J is TRBJ1-1 and V is TRBV4-1, with D possibly matching TRBD1 (6 bases). Material for sequencing was memory CD4+ T cells sorted from blood. Subset given: CD45RA-negative fraction. The CDR3 is CASSQVAGDLNTEAFF. The DNA of the CDR3 is TGCGCCAGCAGCCAAGTAGCAGGGGATCTTAACACTGAAGCTTTCTTT.